This T cell receptor (beta chain) came from a study of blood T cell repertoires in COVID-19. Study background: T cells, B-cell-depleted T cells, or PBMCs provided the cDNA or gDNA that served as material.

Followed longitudinally, the Seattle patients had been enrolled during active infection. Original processing notes: Estimates of nucleated cell counts were drawn from the amplification of reference gene primers. Using immunoSEQ multiplex PCR, the repertoire was profiled, and TCRdb retains in-frame clones only, with some absent. D and trimming were read from the DNA, whereas the V and J calls and clone size are those reported in that table. The sample lists 77,000 or so clones, about 83% occurring once. Germline lookup yields CDR1 SGHNT and CDR2 YENEEA. The V and J ends lost 1 base and 4 bases respectively, with 14 bases between them. CDR3 length equals 16 residues.

The TCR sequence derives from a man younger than 45 with COVID-19, enrolled during active disease. Sequenced sample: peripheral blood. This chain uses TRBV11-3 with TRBJ2-1, with D perhaps matching TRBD1 (5 bases). This chain's CDR3 is CASSLGPDMGYNEQFF. For the CDR3, the DNA is TGTGCCAGCAGCTTAGGACCGGACATGGGATACAATGAGCAGTTCTTC. Looking up the rest from reference TRBV11-3 and TRBJ2-1 gives the full variable domain: EAGVVQSPRYKIIEKKQPVAFWCNPISGHNTLYWYLQNLGQGPELLIRYENEEAVDDSQLPKDRFSAERLKGVDSTLKIQPAELGDSAVYLCASSLGPDMGYNEQFFGPGTRLTVL.